This T cell receptor (beta chain) appears in the sequencing data of a study of T cell repertoires in cytomegalovirus infection. Looking at the study overall: In public TCR beta signatures, there were indications of both CMV infection and matching HLA type. General study points: HLA-C-restricted CMV-specific TCR beta clonotypes were dominant in the ex vivo response. Identification of carriers of CMV plus the relevant HLA was achieved through cumulative public TCR beta family frequency.

This clonotype was observed a handful of times. Its specificity is unknown. Using its own MiXCR run on the reads, TCRdb lists one record per CDR3 protein. The top ten clones hold around 9.6% of a sample with 400,000 to 550,000 distinct CDR3 sequences, about 11% of them seen once. This CDR3 is 14 amino acids long. V shed 3 bases and J 4 bases; nucleotides not matched to a gene: 5. CDR1 is MDHEN, CDR2 SYDVKM, per germline. The TCR sequence derives from a human donor in good health (CMV status not recorded). Some clones in this sample may be carry-over from other donors' samples. Specimen: PBMCs. The rearrangement joins TRBV28 to TRBJ2-7, with 8 bases identical to TRBD1. The CDR3 DNA reads as TGTGCCAGCAGTTTCTACAGGGGGAGTTACGAGCAGTACTTC. Amino acid sequence: CASSFYRGSYEQYF.